This entry lists 15 T cell receptor beta chains sequenced from one sample in a study of CD8 T cells in ankylosing spondylitis. Study-wide findings and caveats: What seemed typical of ankylosing spondylitis blood was a TCR beta motif built from roughly eight highly homologous variants.

TCRdb re-analysed the 5' RACE reads in MiXCR, keeping a single row per CDR3 protein. This sample has roughly 300,000 distinct CDR3 sequences, with under 8.5% found just once. No antigen has been identified for these receptors. Sequencing was done on a sample of blood, either unsorted or a sorted T cell fraction (not recorded which). Receptors originate from a male donor with ankylosing spondylitis.

This clonotype was detected only a few times. The chain has TRBV9 and TRBJ1-5; no clear D. The ends were cut back, 1 base at V and 7 bases at J, with 9 bases in the middle. The germline V gene encodes CDR1 SGDLS and CDR2 YYNGEE. The CDR3 runs to 13 residues. This CDR3 reads CASSVKTGQPQHF. CDR3 sequence (DNA): TGTGCCAGCAGCGTAAAGACGGGACAGCCCCAGCATTTT.

The table lists this clonotype with many counts. The chain joins TRBV25-1 to TRBJ2-2, with 8 bases fitting TRBD1. In germline, CDR1 is MGHDK, CDR2 SYGVNS. Trimming took 2 bases from V and 7 from J; bases not matched to a gene: 6. The CDR3 is 15 amino acids. CDR3 DNA sequence: TGTGCCAGCAGTGAACGGACAGGGTTTTTCGGGGAGCTGTTTTTT. Translating gives CASSERTGFFGELFF.

This clonotype was seen more than once but under ten times. The gene calls are TRBV6-1 and TRBJ1-5; D is undetermined. The germline V gene encodes CDR1 MNHNS and CDR2 SASEGT. V lost 6 bases and J lost 2, with 14 bases in between. The CDR3 consists of 15 residues. CDR3 bases: TGTGCCAGCAGACGGACCCTCGGCGGCAATCAGCCCCAGCATTTT. It translates to CASRRTLGGNQPQHF.

The chain employs TRBV2 and TRBJ2-2, with 7 bases that match TRBD2. Germline lookup yields CDR1 SNHLY and CDR2 FYNNEI. This CDR3 comprises 15 residues. Trimming removed 7 bases from V and 5 bases from J; junction bases left unmatched: 10. The CDR3 region is CASTPSGVWTGELFF. CDR3 nucleotides: TGTGCCAGCACCCCTAGCGGCGTTTGGACCGGGGAGCTGTTTTTT.

The V gene is TRBV5-1, the J gene TRBJ2-1; no clear D gene. The V gene's germline CDR1 is SGHRS and CDR2 YFSETQ. CDR3 length: 13 residues. Trimming took off 0 bases at V and 6 bases at J, with 7 bases between the two ends. CDR3 sequence: CASSLEALNEQFF. The CDR3 nucleotides read TGCGCCAGCAGCTTGGAGGCACTCAATGAGCAGTTCTTC.

This clonotype occurred a few times. One end of the junction varies from germline; a read error may be responsible. The chain has TRBV18 and TRBJ2-7, with TRBD1 identical over 7 bases. CDR1 KGHSH and CDR2 LQKENI come from the germline V gene. The CDR3 has 15 amino acids. CDR3 DNA sequence: TGTGCCAGCTCCCCACAGGGGCGTCTGTCCTACGAGCAGTACTTC. It specifies CASSPQGRLSYEQYF.

This clonotype appeared many times. The V call is TRBV6-1, the J call TRBJ1-6; TRBD1 is a possible D gene (5 bases). The CDR3 spans 13 residues. The germline V gene has CDR1 MNHNS and CDR2 SASEGT. Trimming pared 4 bases from V and 5 bases from J, leaving 6 bases between. The CDR3 DNA reads as TGTGCCAGCAGTGCGGGGGATAATTCACCCCTCCACTTT. It encodes CASSAGDNSPLHF.

This clonotype was found a few times. The chain links TRBV27 to TRBJ2-5; 9 bases line up with TRBD1. Trimming removed 6 bases from V and 7 bases from J; junction bases left unmatched: 3. This CDR3 is built from 12 residues. In germline, CDR1 is MNHEY, CDR2 SMNVEV (reference sequence). In DNA, the CDR3 is TGTGCCAGCAGAACAGGGGGCGGGACCCAGTACTTC. Translation gives CASRTGGGTQYF.

This clonotype was counted a few times. The chain couples TRBV5-1 to TRBJ2-3, with D possibly TRBD2 on 5 matching bases. Germline CDR1 is SGHRS and CDR2 is YFSETQ. V gave up 4 bases and J gave up 2 bases, with 17 bases separating them. This CDR3 has 16 residues. The CDR3: CASSAVPRGNTDTQYF. The CDR3 DNA is TGCGCCAGCAGCGCTGTCCCCCGGGGAAACACAGATACGCAGTATTTT.

This clonotype showed up just a few times. This rearrangement joins TRBV18 to TRBJ2-3; no clear D gene. Trimming removed 6 bases from V and 5 bases from J, with 9 bases in between. The CDR3 is made up of 12 amino acids. The germline V gene has CDR1 KGHSH and CDR2 LQKENI. The CDR3 here is CASSPGEDTQYF. In DNA form, the CDR3 reads TGTGCCAGCTCCCCGGGCGAAGATACGCAGTATTTT.

The chain links TRBV29-1 to TRBJ1-2, with D unresolved. The length of the CDR3 is 14 residues. With 4 bases removed from V and 0 bases from J, the gap between germline ends came to 12 bases. Germline CDR1 reads SQVTM; CDR2 reads ANQGSEA. CDR3 DNA sequence: TGCAGCGTTGCCGGGCAAGTGGCTAACTATGGCTACACCTTC. The encoded protein is CSVAGQVANYGYTF. Full variable domain (rest looked up from reference TRBV29-1 and TRBJ1-2): SAVISQKPSRDICQRGTSLTIQCQVDSQVTMMFWYRQQPGQSLTLIATANQGSEATYESGFVIDKFPISRPNLTFSTLTVSNMSPEDSSIYLCSVAGQVANYGYTFGSGTRLTVV.

This clonotype has ten or more counts. The V and J genes are TRBV5-1 and TRBJ1-1; D ambiguous. CDR3 length: 13 amino acids. The V gene's germline CDR1 is SGHRS and CDR2 YFSETQ. Trimming pared 4 bases from V and 0 bases from J, leaving 7 bases between. For the CDR3, the DNA is TGCGCCAGCAGCGCGCGCATGAACACTGAAGCTTTCTTT. Residues: CASSARMNTEAFF.

This clonotype was seen at least ten times. The chain joins TRBV5-1 to TRBJ2-2; D perhaps matches TRBD1 (6 bases). The germline V gene has CDR1 SGHRS and CDR2 YFSETQ. This CDR3 contains 15 residues. Between the trimmed V and J ends, which lost 4 bases and 6 bases, there was a span of 16 bases. The CDR3 nucleotides are TGCGCCAGCAGCCCCGCGACAGGAGAAGCCGGGGAGCTGTTTTTT. It is translated as CASSPATGEAGELFF.

This clonotype appeared many times. This chain uses TRBV27 with TRBJ2-7, with 7 bases lining up with TRBD2. The CDR3 consists of 15 residues. The germline CDR1 and CDR2 sequences are MNHEY and SMNVEV (reference sequence). The trim removed 2 bases at V and 4 bases at J, leaving 8 bases unmatched. CDR3 sequence: CASSLGTGGQYEQYF. The CDR3 nucleotides are TGTGCCAGCAGTTTAGGTACGGGAGGTCAATACGAGCAGTACTTC.

Ten or more counts support this clonotype. The chain employs TRBV20-1 and TRBJ1-2, with TRBD1 as a possible D gene (5 bases). V lost 5 bases and J 4 bases, leaving 14 bases between the germline ends. CDR3 length equals 13 residues. CDR1 and CDR2 (germline): DFQATT, SNEGSKA (reference sequence). CDR3 in DNA: TGCAGTGCTGCCCCCGATAGGGGCTATGGCTACACCTTC. It yields the protein CSAAPDRGYGYTF.